The T cell receptor (beta chain) described here comes from a study of shared clonotypes between healthy human individuals. Trimming cost V 1 base and J 6 bases; bases outside gene matches: 9. The CDR3 length is 17 residues. Germline lookup yields CDR1 SGHTA and CDR2 FQGNSA. TCRdb's copy holds only in-frame clones and misses some; the assay was immunoSEQ multiplex PCR. The repertoire includes 2 million to 2.5 million clones, 85% to 95% of them detected once, and around 0.4% sits in the top ten. The receptor's source is a man aged 18 to 29 in good health. Some clones in this sample may be carry-over from other donors' samples. The chain recombines TRBV7-2 with TRBJ2-3, with 11 positions matching TRBD2. Sequenced material: naive CD4+ T cells from PBMCs. Subset meaning: CD45RA+ positively selected. The CDR3 region is CASSLGVAGGPGDTQYF. The CDR3 DNA follows: TGTGCCAGCAGCTTAGGAGTAGCGGGAGGGCCTGGGGATACGCAGTATTTT.